The 6 T cell receptor beta chains in this list originate from one sample, sequenced in a study of blood T cell repertoires in COVID-19. Data came from immunoSEQ multiplex PCR; TCRdb stores just in-frame clones and leaves some out. The repertoire holds approximately 360,000 clones, about 89% seen once, with about 1.9% in the top ten. The sequenced sample consisted of PBMCs or T cells enriched from blood (not recorded which). These receptors originate from a man in his forties in a cohort exposed to, infected with or recovered from COVID-19 (not recorded which).

This chain uses TRBV18 with TRBJ2-1; maybe TRBD1 (7 bases). The CDR3 contains 16 residues. The germline CDR1 and CDR2 sequences are KGHSH and LQKENI. V was cut by 3 bases and J by 2 bases, with 14 bases left in between. CDR3 in amino acids: CASSPPQGGTYNEQFF. The DNA of the CDR3 is TGTGCCAGCTCACCTCCCCAGGGGGGAACCTACAATGAGCAGTTCTTC.

The rearrangement joins TRBV5-1 to TRBJ1-2; 7 bases are a match to TRBD1. The CDR3 loop spans 17 amino acids. J lost 2 bases, V lost 4 bases, and 14 bases had no gene match. Germline CDR1 and CDR2: SGHRS and YFSETQ. CDR3 protein: CASSNSRDSSYNYGYTF. The CDR3 region has the DNA TGCGCCAGCAGCAACAGCCGGGACAGTTCTTACAACTATGGCTACACCTTC.

The chain is built from TRBV19 and TRBJ2-2; no definite D call. Germline V gene data show CDR1 as LNHDA and CDR2 as SQIVND (reference sequence). Trimming pared 1 base from V and 0 bases from J, leaving 9 bases between. CDR3 length: 16 amino acids. The CDR3 sequence is CASSIVAAPNTGELFF. The CDR3 nucleotides read TGTGCCAGTAGTATAGTAGCAGCGCCGAACACCGGGGAGCTGTTTTTT.

This CDR3 reads CASGEAKTQYF. CDR3 in DNA: TGTGCCTCCGGGGAGGCCAAGACCCAGTACTTC. The V gene is TRBV30, the J gene TRBJ2-5, with TRBD2 as a possible D gene (6 bases). V dropped 7 bases and J dropped 6 bases, with 12 bases sitting between them. The CDR3 length is 11 residues. In germline, CDR1 is GTSNPN, CDR2 SVGIG (reference sequence). The complete variable domain, with remaining parts taken from reference TRBV30 and TRBJ2-5, reads SQTIHQWPATLVQPVGSPLSLECTVEGTSNPNLYWYRQAAGRGLQLLFYSVGIGQISSEVPQNLSASRPQDRQFILSSKKLLLSDSGFYLCASGEAKTQYFGPGTRLLVL.

The chain carries TRBV28 and TRBJ2-7; 9 positions match TRBD2. Germline loops: CDR1 MDHEN, CDR2 SYDVKM. Unmatched junction bases numbered 3, after V lost 3 bases and J lost 0 bases. CDR3 size: 15 residues. This CDR3 is CASSLGRGGSYEQYF. CDR3 coding DNA: TGTGCCAGCAGTTTGGGGCGGGGGGGCTCCTACGAGCAGTACTTC.

The CDR3 here is CASSFSGAWGAEAFF. CDR3 coding DNA: TGTGCCAGCAGTTTCTCCGGGGCCTGGGGGGCTGAAGCTTTCTTT. This sequence joins TRBV27 and TRBJ1-1, with D possibly matching TRBD1 (5 bases). The CDR3 is 15 amino acids. Between the trimmed V and J ends, which lost 3 bases and 6 bases, there was a span of 17 bases. Germline loops: CDR1 MNHEY, CDR2 SMNVEV (reference sequence).